Listed below are T cell receptor beta chains from one sample, sequenced in a study of shared clonotypes between healthy human individuals. Measured with immunoSEQ multiplex PCR; TCRdb has only the in-frame clones, and not every one. Of 1 million to 1.3 million clones in the sample, approximately 80% were seen once. Sequencing was performed on memory CD4+ T cells from PBMCs. The origin of the receptors is a man younger than 35 in good health. Some clones in this sample may be carry-over from other donors' samples. Both conserved end residues are part of each CDR3. The order of the fields is clone size, J gene, V gene, D gene, CDR3 protein, CDR3 DNA. The D gene is left open where the match is weak. Clone size is stated in some rows and not others, as once, few, many or a class when expanded.

>-|TRBJ1-1|TRBV6-5|-
CASCRGTEAFF
TGTGCCAGCTGTAGAGGTACTGAAGCTTTCTTT
>-|TRBJ2-7|TRBV28|-
CASSLEGGEQYF
TGTGCCAGCAGTTTAGAGGGAGGCGAGCAGTACTTC
>-|TRBJ1-1|TRBV7-2|-
CASSLVRNTEAFF
TGTGCCAGCAGCTTGGTCCGGAACACTGAAGCTTTCTTT
>-|TRBJ2-2|TRBV28|-
CASGLHGGNTGELFF
TGTGCCAGCGGCCTACACGGGGGGAACACCGGGGAGCTGTTTTTT
>-|TRBJ2-3|TRBV2|TRBD2
CASRGYRLADLTDTQYF
TGTGCCAGCAGGGGTTACAGACTAGCGGACCTCACAGATACGCAGTATTTT
>-|TRBJ2-1|TRBV7-8|TRBD2
CASSLKAGGPNEQFF
TGTGCCAGCAGCTTAAAAGCGGGAGGGCCGAATGAGCAGTTCTTC
>-|TRBJ1-5|TRBV5-8|-
CASSLAPDQPQHF
TGTGCCAGCAGCTTGGCTCCAGATCAGCCCCAGCATTTT
>-|TRBJ2-7|TRBV15|-
CATSRDVSYEQYF
TGTGCCACCAGCAGAGACGTTTCCTACGAGCAGTACTTC
>many|TRBJ2-1|TRBV30|-
CAWSVLSLYNEQFF
TGTGCCTGGAGTGTACTTTCCCTATACAATGAGCAGTTCTTC
>-|TRBJ1-2|TRBV29-1|-
CSVFFYGYTF
TGCAGCGTATTTTTCTATGGCTACACCTTC
>once|TRBJ2-7|TRBV19|-
CASSMGVEQYF
TGTGCCAGTAGTATGGGGGTCGAGCAGTACTTC
>-|TRBJ2-5|TRBV9|TRBD1
CASSKTARTGMQQTQYF
TGTGCCAGCAGCAAAACGGCCCGGACAGGGATGCAGCAGACCCAGTACTTC
>few|TRBJ2-2|TRBV28|-
CASSGIGQGGTGELFF
TGTGCCAGCAGTGGAATTGGGCAGGGGGGCACCGGGGAGCTGTTTTTT
>-|TRBJ2-3|TRBV12-5|-
CASGPPGRGVPGTQYF
TGTGCTAGTGGTCCCCCGGGCAGGGGAGTTCCCGGTACGCAGTATTTT
>-|TRBJ2-7|TRBV6-1|TRBD2
CASTGLAGVYEQYF
TGTGCCAGTACGGGACTAGCGGGAGTCTACGAGCAGTACTTC
>-|TRBJ2-3|TRBV6-1|-
CASISGRSTDTQYF
TGTGCCAGCATTTCGGGACGATCCACAGATACGCAGTATTTT
>-|TRBJ2-2|TRBV7-2|TRBD1
CASSMGQGDTGELFF
TGTGCCAGCAGCATGGGACAGGGGGACACCGGGGAGCTGTTTTTT
>-|TRBJ2-6|TRBV7-2|-
CASSLNYPGANVLTF
TGTGCCAGCAGCTTAAATTACCCTGGGGCCAACGTCCTGACTTTC
>-|TRBJ2-1|TRBV6-5|-
CASTAHYDSFNEQFF
TGTGCCAGCACCGCGCACTATGACTCTTTCAATGAGCAGTTCTTC
>-|TRBJ2-7|TRBV29-1|-
CSVVDSFTYEQYF
TGCAGCGTTGTTGACAGCTTCACCTACGAGCAGTACTTC
>-|TRBJ2-1|TRBV28|-
CASSSRGQNNEQFF
TGTGCCAGCAGTTCTCGCGGACAGAACAATGAGCAGTTCTTC
>-|TRBJ2-7|TRBV4-2|TRBD2
CASSQDAAGVGEQYF
TGTGCCAGCAGCCAAGATGCAGCGGGAGTTGGCGAGCAGTACTTC
>many|TRBJ1-1|TRBV27|-
CASRRGRSEYGPEAFF
TGTGCCAGCAGAAGAGGTAGGTCTGAGTATGGGCCAGAAGCTTTCTTT
>-|TRBJ2-5|TRBV18|-
CASSPTGVETQYF
TGTGCCAGCTCACCAACCGGGGTGGAGACCCAGTACTTC
>-|TRBJ1-5|TRBV29-1|-
CSVVEGSNQPQHF
TGCAGCGTTGTGGAAGGGAGCAATCAGCCCCAGCATTTT
>-|TRBJ2-1|TRBV2|TRBD2
CASAQGIVGLAGYNEQFF
TGTGCCAGCGCCCAGGGCATTGTGGGACTAGCGGGATACAATGAGCAGTTCTTC
>-|TRBJ1-2|TRBV9|TRBD1
CASSAIDRGYGYTF
TGTGCCAGCAGCGCTATAGACAGGGGCTATGGCTACACCTTC
>once|TRBJ1-3|TRBV4-1|-
CASSQSAQGWGNTIYF
TGCGCCAGCAGCCAATCAGCGCAGGGTTGGGGAAACACCATATATTTT
>-|TRBJ1-3|TRBV6-1|-
CASRVRSSGNTIYF
TGTGCCAGCAGGGTCAGAAGCTCTGGAAACACCATATATTTT
>-|TRBJ2-3|TRBV11-1|TRBD2
CASSPSGVAGWDTQYF
TGTGCCAGCAGCCCGAGCGGGGTAGCGGGATGGGATACGCAGTATTTT
>once|TRBJ2-5|TRBV5-1|TRBD1
CASSLGTGAQETQYF
TGCGCCAGCAGCCTCGGGACAGGAGCTCAAGAGACCCAGTACTTC
>-|TRBJ2-1|TRBV19|TRBD2
CASSIGLAGVGNEQFF
TGTGCCAGTAGTATAGGACTAGCGGGAGTCGGAAATGAGCAGTTCTTC
>few|TRBJ1-2|TRBV7-9|-
CASSPGGDYGYTF
TGTGCCAGCAGCCCCGGGGGGGACTATGGCTACACCTTC
>-|TRBJ1-3|TRBV11-3|TRBD1
CASSFRQGPNSGNTIYF
TGTGCCAGCAGCTTCCGACAGGGGCCGAACTCTGGAAACACCATATATTTT
>-|TRBJ2-3|TRBV4-1|TRBD1
CASSQEARGFSDTQYF
TGCGCCAGCAGCCAAGAAGCCAGGGGGTTTTCAGATACGCAGTATTTT
>-|TRBJ2-1|TRBV29-1|TRBD1
CSVESTGTGVNEQFF
TGCAGCGTTGAAAGTACCGGGACAGGGGTGAATGAGCAGTTCTTC
>-|TRBJ2-7|TRBV7-2|-
CASSSLRGSNYEQYF
TGTGCCAGCAGCTCTTTAAGGGGATCTAATTACGAGCAGTACTTC
>-|TRBJ2-1|TRBV7-9|TRBD2
CASSRAGGFINEQFF
TGTGCCAGCAGCCGAGCGGGAGGGTTCATCAATGAGCAGTTCTTC
>-|TRBJ2-1|TRBV7-9|TRBD1
CASSPRGQGWNNEQFF
TGTGCCAGCAGCCCCAGGGGACAGGGTTGGAACAATGAGCAGTTCTTC
>-|TRBJ2-1|TRBV11-3|-
CASSSSHVYNEQFF
TGTGCCAGCAGCTCCAGCCACGTTTACAATGAGCAGTTCTTC
>-|TRBJ2-3|TRBV11-2|TRBD2
CASSRTSGADTQYF
TGTGCCAGCAGCCGGACTAGCGGGGCAGATACGCAGTATTTT
>-|TRBJ1-5|TRBV2|TRBD1
CASTLGTGGLSNQPQHF
TGTGCCAGCACCTTAGGGACAGGGGGTTTGAGCAATCAGCCCCAGCATTTT
>few|TRBJ1-5|TRBV7-9|-
CASSPGGGNQPQHF
TGTGCCAGCAGCCCCGGAGGGGGGAACCAGCCCCAGCATTTT
>once|TRBJ1-4|TRBV30|-
CAWSVGVRAGEKLFF
TGTGCCTGGAGTGTAGGTGTTCGGGCAGGGGAAAAACTGTTTTTT
>-|TRBJ2-3|TRBV7-2|TRBD1
CASSLRWGQGSADTQYF
TGTGCCAGCAGCTTACGGTGGGGACAGGGATCGGCAGATACGCAGTATTTT
>-|TRBJ2-2|TRBV4-3|-
CASSPQARRAGELFF
-
>-|TRBJ2-3|TRBV6-1|TRBD2
CASSEGLGLTDTQYF
TGTGCCAGCAGTGAGGGACTAGGACTCACAGATACGCAGTATTTT
>few|TRBJ2-1|TRBV7-8|-
CASSLWSGGANEQFF
TGTGCCAGCAGCTTGTGGTCGGGCGGGGCCAATGAGCAGTTCTTC
>-|TRBJ2-7|TRBV5-3|TRBD2
CARSLGGLAGGNRYEQYF
TGTGCCAGAAGCCTGGGGGGACTAGCGGGAGGGAACCGCTACGAGCAGTACTTC
>-|TRBJ2-7|TRBV2|TRBD2
CASSDIGGRTYEQYF
TGTGCCAGCAGTGATATCGGCGGGAGGACCTACGAGCAGTACTTC
>-|TRBJ1-2|TRBV2|-
CASSGRGANGYTF
TGTGCCAGCAGTGGCCGGGGGGCCAATGGCTACACCTTC
>-|TRBJ2-5|TRBV6-5|TRBD1
CASSPGGAGETQYF
TGTGCCAGCAGCCCAGGGGGCGCGGGGGAGACCCAGTACTTC
>-|TRBJ2-5|TRBV5-1|TRBD2
CASSSYPTSGEETQYF
TGCGCCAGCAGCTCATACCCGACTAGCGGGGAAGAGACCCAGTACTTC
>-|TRBJ2-3|TRBV5-1|TRBD1
CASSLGGQGPTDTQYF
TGCGCCAGCAGCTTGGGGGGACAGGGACCCACAGATACGCAGTATTTT
>once|TRBJ1-1|TRBV2|-
CASKLGGELDRF
TGTGCCAGCAAACTTGGGGGGGAGCTGGACCGCTTT
>-|TRBJ2-7|TRBV5-4|-
CASSRGTDYEQYF
TGTGCCAGCAGCCGGGGGACAGACTACGAGCAGTACTTC
>few|TRBJ2-7|TRBV7-2|TRBD1
CASSFDRGNYEQYF
TGTGCCAGCAGCTTCGACAGGGGGAACTACGAGCAGTACTTC
>-|TRBJ1-2|TRBV25-1|TRBD1
CASSPSGQGGYGYTF
TGTGCCAGCAGCCCGTCCGGACAGGGGGGCTATGGCTACACCTTC